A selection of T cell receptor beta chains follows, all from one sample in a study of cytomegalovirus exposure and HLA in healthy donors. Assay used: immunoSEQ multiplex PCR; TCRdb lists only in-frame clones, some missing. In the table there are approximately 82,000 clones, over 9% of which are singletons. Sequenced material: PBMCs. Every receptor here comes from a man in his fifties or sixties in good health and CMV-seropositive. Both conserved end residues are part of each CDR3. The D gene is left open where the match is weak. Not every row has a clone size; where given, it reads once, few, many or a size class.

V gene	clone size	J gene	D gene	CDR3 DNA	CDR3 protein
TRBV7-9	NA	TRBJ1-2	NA	TGTGCCAGCAGCTTAGGTGGAAACAGCTATGGCTACACCTTC	CASSLGGNSYGYTF
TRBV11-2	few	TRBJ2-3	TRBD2	TGTGCCAGCAGCCCGGGACTAGCGGGGGGGCCTAGCACAGATACGCAGTATTTT	CASSPGLAGGPSTDTQYF
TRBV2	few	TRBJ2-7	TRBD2	TGTGCCAGCAGGGACGGGACTAGCGGCTACGAGCAGTACTTC	CASRDGTSGYEQYF
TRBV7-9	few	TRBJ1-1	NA	TGTGCCAGCAGCTTGCGAGGGATCGACACTGAAGCTTTCTTT	CASSLRGIDTEAFF
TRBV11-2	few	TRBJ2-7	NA	TGTGCCAGCAGCTTAGATTTGGGGGGAGAGGTTGTGAACGAGCAGTACTTC	CASSLDLGGEVVNEQYF
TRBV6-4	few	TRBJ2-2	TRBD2	TGTGCCAGCAGACTTACGGGGGGGTCGAACACCGGGGAGCTGTTTTTT	CASRLTGGSNTGELFF
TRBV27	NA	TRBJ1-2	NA	TGTGCCAGCAGTTTATTTGGGGGGGACTATGGCTACACCTTC	CASSLFGGDYGYTF
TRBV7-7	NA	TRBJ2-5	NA	TGTGCTAGCAGCTTAGCAGGGGCAGAGACCCAGTACTTC	CASSLAGAETQYF
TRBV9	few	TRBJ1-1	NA	TGTGCCAGCAGCGTAGACATCGGGGGGGGTACTGAAGCTTTCTTT	CASSVDIGGGTEAFF
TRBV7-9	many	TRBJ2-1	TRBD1	TGTGCCAGCAGCCACGGGACAGGGGAAAGTATTCAGCAGTTCTTC	CASSHGTGESIQQFF
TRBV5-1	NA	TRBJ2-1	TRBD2	TGCGCCAGCAGCCTACTGACTAGCGGGGCGTACAATGAGCAGTTCTTC	CASSLLTSGAYNEQFF
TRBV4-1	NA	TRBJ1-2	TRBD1	TGCGCCAGCAACGCCGGGACAGGGTACATGGATGGCTACACCTTC	CASNAGTGYMDGYTF
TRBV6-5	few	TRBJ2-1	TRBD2	TGTGCCAGCGGGGGGGAGAGGGACAATGAGCAGTTCTTC	CASGGERDNEQFF
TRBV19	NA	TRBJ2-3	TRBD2	TGTGCCAGTAGTTCTGGTTGGGGTAGCGGGGTCCGCACAGATACGCAGTATTTT	CASSSGWGSGVRTDTQYF
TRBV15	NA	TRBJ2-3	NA	TGTGCCACCAGCAGAGGGGACGGAGGACAGAGCACAGATACGCAGTATTTT	CATSRGDGGQSTDTQYF
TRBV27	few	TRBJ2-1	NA	TGTGCCACCCGCGCGTTGGGGGCTGCCTACAATGAGCAGTTCTTC	CATRALGAAYNEQFF
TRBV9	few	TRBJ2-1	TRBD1	TGTGCCAGCAGCGCGGGACAGGGAGTCTACAATGAGCAGTTCTTC	CASSAGQGVYNEQFF
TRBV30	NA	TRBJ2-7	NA	TGTGCCTGGAACCCCGGGGGATACGAGCAGTACTTC	CAWNPGGYEQYF
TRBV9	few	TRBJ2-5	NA	TGTGCCAGCAGCGTATTTCGAGACGGGGAGACCCAGTACTTC	CASSVFRDGETQYF
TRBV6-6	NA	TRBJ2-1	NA	TGTGCCAGAAGTTATGGATGGCGGAATGAGCAGTTCTTC	CARSYGWRNEQFF
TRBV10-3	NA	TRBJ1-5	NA	TGTGCCATCAGTCCCGACTGGGGCAATCAGCCCCAGCATTTT	CAISPDWGNQPQHF
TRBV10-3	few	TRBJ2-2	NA	TGTGCCACCCAGACGGGGTCGAACACCGGGGAGCTGTTTTTT	CATQTGSNTGELFF
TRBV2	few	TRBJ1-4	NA	TGTGCCGGCAAAGCTGCAACTAATGAAAAACTGTTTTTT	CAGKAATNEKLFF